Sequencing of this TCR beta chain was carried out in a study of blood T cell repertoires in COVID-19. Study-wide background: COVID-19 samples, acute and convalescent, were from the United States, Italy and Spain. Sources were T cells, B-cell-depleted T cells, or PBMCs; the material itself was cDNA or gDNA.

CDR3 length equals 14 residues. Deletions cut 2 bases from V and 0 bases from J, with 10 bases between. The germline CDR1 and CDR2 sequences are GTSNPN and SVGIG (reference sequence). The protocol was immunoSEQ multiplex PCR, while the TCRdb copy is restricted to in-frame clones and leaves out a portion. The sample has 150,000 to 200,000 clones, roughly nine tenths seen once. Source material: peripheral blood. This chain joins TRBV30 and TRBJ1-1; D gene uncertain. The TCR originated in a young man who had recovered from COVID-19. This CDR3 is CAWSFGAMNTEAFF. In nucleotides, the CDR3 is TGTGCCTGGAGTTTTGGAGCCATGAACACTGAAGCTTTCTTT.